This T cell receptor beta chain emerged from a study of spatial heterogeneity in lung cancer. On each TCR cDNA molecule, a unique molecular identifier was present. MiXCR, applied by TCRdb to the 5' RACE reads, yields one record per CDR3 protein. Among tens of thousands of distinct CDR3 sequences listed, 10% to 15% were seen once. Losses at the gene ends were 4 bases for V and 15 bases for J; bases not matched to a gene: 11. This CDR3 spans 13 amino acids. From germline, CDR1 is MDHEN and CDR2 SYDVKM. This clonotype was counted many times. Time point here: sample taken at primary tumor resection. The donors, roughly 70 patients with untreated early-stage non-small cell lung cancer, provided the samples.

This receptor was obtained from a male donor with early-stage non-small cell lung cancer. The input for sequencing was PBMCs, taken at surgery. This chain joins TRBV28 and TRBJ2-1; 8 bases line up with TRBD1. The CDR3 DNA reads as TGTGCCAGCAGTTCGCCTCAAGGACAGGGCGCGTTCTTC. It yields the protein CASSSPQGQGAFF. Full variable domain (remainder filled in from reference TRBV28 and TRBJ2-1): DVKVTQSSRYLVKRTGEKVFLECVQDMDHENMFWYRQDPGLGLRLIYFSYDVKMKEKGDIPEGYSVSREKKERFSLILESASTNQTSMYLCASSSPQGQGAFFGPGTRLTVL.